The sequence of this TCR beta chain was determined in a study of CD8 T cells in Susac syndrome. While serving as controls, healthy donors were matched for age and sex. Negative magnetic isolation gave CD8+ and CD4+ cells; FACS enriched CD8+ TEMRA. Germline CDR1 LGHNA, CDR2 YNFKEQ. Deletions cut 1 base from V and 2 bases from J, with 10 bases between. CDR3 length equals 15 residues. This clonotype was seen only once. RNA in amounts of roughly 0.5 to 1 ug was reverse transcribed with random hexamers. Across 54 Vbeta and 13 Jbeta, immunoSEQ multiplex PCR amplified TCR beta CDR3. TCRdb processed the immunoSEQ multiplex PCR reads anew with MiXCR; each CDR3 protein has one entry. Of 100,000 to 150,000 distinct CDR3 sequences listed, around 94% are singletons.

This receptor was obtained from a human donor in good health. Sequencing was done on a sample of CD4+ T cells from PBMCs. The gene calls are TRBV4-2 and TRBJ2-3, with D uncertain. CDR3 nucleotides: TGTGCCAGCAGCCAAGGGTGGCGGACCACAGATACGCAGTATTTT. It is translated as CASSQGWRTTDTQYF.